This T cell receptor (beta chain) was captured in a study of T cell responses to AZD1222 COVID-19 vaccine. Turning to the study itself: Recipients boosted at about 4 weeks or about 12 weeks are pooled.

Trimming took 5 bases from V and 1 from J, leaving 10 bases between them. Germline-derived CDR1 and CDR2 are SGHTA and FQGNSA. This CDR3 spans 14 amino acids. Repertoires were generated with immunoSEQ multiplex PCR, while TCRdb's copy carries only in-frame clones and drops some. The sample comprises 130,000 or so clones, around 92% of which are singletons, and under 3.5% rests with the top ten. General observations from the study: All repertoire sampling was performed exclusively after the peak T cell response. Breadth and depth of Spike-specific TCRs rose after two AZD1222 doses.

With respect to this clone: What it binds is unknown.

This receptor was obtained from an adult in good health. The chain links TRBV7-2 to TRBJ2-3; D unclear. This specimen was peripheral blood, taken on day 0 of AZD1222 vaccination. The DNA for the CDR3 is TGTGCCAGCAGCGTAAGATCTGGCACAGATACGCAGTATTTT. Translation: CASSVRSGTDTQYF.